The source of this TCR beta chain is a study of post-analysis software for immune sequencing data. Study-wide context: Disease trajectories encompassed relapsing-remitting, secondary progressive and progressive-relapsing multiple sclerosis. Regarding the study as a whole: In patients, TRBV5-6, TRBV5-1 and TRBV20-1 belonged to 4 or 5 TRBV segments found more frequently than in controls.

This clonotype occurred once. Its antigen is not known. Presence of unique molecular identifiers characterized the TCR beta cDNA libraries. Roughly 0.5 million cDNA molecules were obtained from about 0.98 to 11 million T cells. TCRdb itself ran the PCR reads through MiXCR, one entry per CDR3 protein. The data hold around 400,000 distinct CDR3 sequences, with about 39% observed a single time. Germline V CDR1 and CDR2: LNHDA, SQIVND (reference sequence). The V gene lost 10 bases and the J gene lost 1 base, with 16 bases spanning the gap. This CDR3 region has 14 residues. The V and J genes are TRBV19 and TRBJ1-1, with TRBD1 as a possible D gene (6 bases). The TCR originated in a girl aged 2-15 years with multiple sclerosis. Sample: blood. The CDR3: CATHTGTENTEAFF. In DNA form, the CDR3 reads TGTGCCACCCATACAGGGACCGAGAACACTGAAGCTTTCTTT.